This T cell receptor (beta chain) was sequenced during a study of T-cell memory formation after mild COVID-19. Across the study: TCR clustering was largely donor specific. Study conclusions and caveats: CD4/CD8 balance characterized clones contracting day 15 to 85, and CD4+ skew characterized later expanders. That cross-reactive memory joined was suggested by some responding clones appearing in pre-infection memory.

This clonotype was seen many times. What it recognizes is unknown. TCR alpha and TCR beta cDNA libraries carrying sample barcodes and UMIs came from 5'RACE with constant-segment primers. In TCRdb, the 5' RACE reads were re-called with MiXCR into one record per CDR3 protein. The data show just under 550,000 distinct CDR3 sequences, just over 20% seen once. The CDR3 runs 15 residues. J was trimmed by 7 bases and V by 4 bases; bases with no gene match: 11. Germline V gives CDR1 DFQATT, CDR2 SNEGSKA (reference sequence). The receptor was derived from an adult woman who had mild COVID-19 (a few samples of this study predate the infection). Cell type and time point are not known. The gene calls are TRBV20-1 and TRBJ2-1; 9 bases line up with TRBD2. The sample taken for sequencing was PBMCs or a T cell subset sorted from them (not recorded which). CDR3 residues: CSATPGRGLANEQFF. The CDR3 DNA sequence: TGCAGTGCTACCCCTGGAAGGGGACTAGCTAATGAGCAGTTCTTC.